The table lists the clone carrying this TCR beta chain with many counts. Its specificity is unknown. Germline V gene data show CDR1 as SGHRS and CDR2 as YFSETQ. This CDR3 has 14 amino acids. V lost 0 bases to trimming and J lost 6 bases, with 10 bases between them. The data are from a study of T cells after yellow fever vaccination. TCRdb re-derived calls from the 5' RACE reads in MiXCR, one entry per CDR3 protein. The sample contains a few hundred thousand distinct CDR3 sequences, under 3.5% of which appear only once. Whole-study findings and limits: Compared with primary, the secondary response was weaker and peaked at day 5, not 15.

The TCR sequence derives from a man younger than 30 who received the YFV17D yellow fever vaccine. The specimen comprised CD4+ T cells sorted from PBMCs, sampled 10 days after the yellow fever booster vaccination. The chain is built from TRBV5-1 and TRBJ1-5, with D unclear. The chain's CDR3 is CASSLVPGSQPQHF. The CDR3 nucleotides read TGCGCCAGCAGCTTGGTTCCAGGCAGTCAGCCCCAGCATTTT.